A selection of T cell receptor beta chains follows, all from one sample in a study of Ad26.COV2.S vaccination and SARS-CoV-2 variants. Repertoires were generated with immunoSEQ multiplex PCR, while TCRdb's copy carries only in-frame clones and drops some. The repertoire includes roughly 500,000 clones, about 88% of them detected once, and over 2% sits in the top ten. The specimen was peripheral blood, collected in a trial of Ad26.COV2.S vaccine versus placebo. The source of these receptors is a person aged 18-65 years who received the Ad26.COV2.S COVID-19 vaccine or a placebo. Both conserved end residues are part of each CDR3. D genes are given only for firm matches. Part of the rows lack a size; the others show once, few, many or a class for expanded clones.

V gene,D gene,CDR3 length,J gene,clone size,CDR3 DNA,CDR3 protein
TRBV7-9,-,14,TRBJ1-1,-,TGTGCCAGCAGCTTAAGCAGGAAGACCACTGAAGCTTTCTTT,CASSLSRKTTEAFF
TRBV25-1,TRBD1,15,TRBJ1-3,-,TGTGCCAGCAGTGGTCCCCGGACAGGGGGAAACACCATATATTTT,CASSGPRTGGNTIYF
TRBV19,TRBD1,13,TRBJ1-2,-,TGTGCCAGTAGTTCGGGACAGCCCTATGGCTACACCTTC,CASSSGQPYGYTF
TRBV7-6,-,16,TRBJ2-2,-,TGTGCCAGCAGCCCTAGAATGAGGGAGCACACCGGGGAGCTGTTTTTT,CASSPRMREHTGELFF
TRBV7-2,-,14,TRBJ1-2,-,TGTGCCAGCAGCCCTAGTCGGGGAGACTATGGCTACACCTTC,CASSPSRGDYGYTF
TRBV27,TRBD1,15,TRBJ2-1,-,TGTGCCAGCAGTGATCCGGGACAGGGGGCCACTGAGCAGTTCTTC,CASSDPGQGATEQFF
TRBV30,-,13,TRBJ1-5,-,TGTGCCTGGAGTGTACAAACGGCGCAGCCCCAGCATTTT,CAWSVQTAQPQHF
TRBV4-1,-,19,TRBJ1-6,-,TGCGCCAGCAGCCAAGCCCCAGCATTTTTTAGCCAGGGTCATTCACCCCTCCACTTT,CASSQAPAFFSQGHSPLHF
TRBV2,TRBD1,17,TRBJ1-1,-,TGTGCCAGCAGGCTCGAGGGGGGACAGGGCCTGAACACTGAAGCTTTCTTT,CASRLEGGQGLNTEAFF
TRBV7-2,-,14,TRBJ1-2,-,TGTGCCAGCAGCTCACAGGGTTCGAGCTATGGCTACACCTTC,CASSSQGSSYGYTF
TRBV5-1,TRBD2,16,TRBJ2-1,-,TGCGCCAGCTGGAGTTTGGGAGGGGCTACCTACAATGAGCAGTTCTTC,CASWSLGGATYNEQFF
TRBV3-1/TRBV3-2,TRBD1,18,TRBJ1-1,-,TGTGCCAGCAGCCCCCCCATAGGGGACAGGGGCGTACTTACTGAAGCTTTCTTT,CASSPPIGDRGVLTEAFF
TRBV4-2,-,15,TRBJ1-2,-,TGTGCCAGCAGCCAAGGGCAAAGGCCATTAGGAGGCTACACCTTC,CASSQGQRPLGGYTF
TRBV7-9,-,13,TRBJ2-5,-,TGTGCCACATCCGCGCGGGGCGTTGAGACCCAGTACTTC,CATSARGVETQYF
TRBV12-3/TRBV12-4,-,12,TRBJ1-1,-,TGTGCCAGCAGCCCAGAGAACACTGAAGCTTTCTTT,CASSPENTEAFF
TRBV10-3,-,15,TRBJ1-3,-,TGTGCCATCAGTGACTCGGGAAGGCCAGGGAACACCATATATTTT,CAISDSGRPGNTIYF
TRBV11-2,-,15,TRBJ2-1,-,TGTGCCAGCAGCTTAGATCCTGGCTCCTACAATGAGCAGTTCTTC,CASSLDPGSYNEQFF
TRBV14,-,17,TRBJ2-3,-,TGTGCCAGCAGCCAAGATTTCGCTGTCGAGGTCGCAGATACGCAGTATTTT,CASSQDFAVEVADTQYF
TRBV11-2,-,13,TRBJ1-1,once,TGTGCCAGCAATTTCGCTCGGAGCACTGAAGCTTTCTTT,CASNFARSTEAFF
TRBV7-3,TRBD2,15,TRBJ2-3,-,TGTGCCAGCAGCCTCACGGGGGGAATTTCAGATACGCAGTATTTT,CASSLTGGISDTQYF
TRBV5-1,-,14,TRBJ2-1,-,TGCGCCAGCAGCTTGGCCTCCGGGTACAATGAGCAGTTCTTC,CASSLASGYNEQFF
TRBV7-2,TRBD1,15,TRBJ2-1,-,TGTGCCAGCAGTGCGGACAGGGGGCACTACAATGAGCAGTTCTTC,CASSADRGHYNEQFF
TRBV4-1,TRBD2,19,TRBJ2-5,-,TGCGCCAGCAGCCAAGAGGGAGCAGGGACTAGCGGGAGAGGAGAGACCCAGTACTTC,CASSQEGAGTSGRGETQYF
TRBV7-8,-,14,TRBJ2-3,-,TGTGCCAGCAGCCCCAGGGTCTCGGCAGATACGCAGTATTTT,CASSPRVSADTQYF
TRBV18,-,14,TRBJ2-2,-,TGTGCCAGCTCACTAAGGACAAACACCGGGGAGCTGTTTTTT,CASSLRTNTGELFF
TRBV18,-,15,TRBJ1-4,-,TGTGCCAGCTCACCTATCCGCAGCGAACATGAAAAACTGTTTTTT,CASSPIRSEHEKLFF
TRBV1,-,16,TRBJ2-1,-,TGCACCAGCAGCCAAGACAGGACAGGGGGAAAGCATGAGCAGTTCTTC,CTSSQDRTGGKHEQFF
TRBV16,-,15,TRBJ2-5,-,TGTGCCAGCAGCCAATGGTCAGCGGCCAAAGAGACCCAGTACTTC,CASSQWSAAKETQYF
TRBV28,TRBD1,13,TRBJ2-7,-,TGTGCCAGTCAACCGGGACAGAACTACGAGCAGTACTTC,CASQPGQNYEQYF
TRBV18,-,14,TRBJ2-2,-,TGTGCCAGCTCACCTAAGCGAAACACCGGGGAGCTGTTTTTT,CASSPKRNTGELFF
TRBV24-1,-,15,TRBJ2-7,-,TGTGCCACCAGTGGAGGCCCTGGGACGGCCTACGAGCAGTACTTC,CATSGGPGTAYEQYF
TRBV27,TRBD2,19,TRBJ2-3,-,TGTGCCAGCAGCCCACGCCGAGGGGGACTAGCGCTTAGCACAGATACGCAGTATTTT,CASSPRRGGLALSTDTQYF
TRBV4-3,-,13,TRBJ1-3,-,TGCGCCAGTGGGACCGACTCTGGAAACACCATATATTTT,CASGTDSGNTIYF
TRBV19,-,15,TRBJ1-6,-,TGTGCCAGTAGTATACCGCCCCGGGGGAGTTCACCCCTCCACTTT,CASSIPPRGSSPLHF
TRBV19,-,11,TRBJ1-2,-,TGTGCCAGTAGGCAGGGATATGGCTACACCTTC,CASRQGYGYTF
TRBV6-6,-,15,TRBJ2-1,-,TGTGCCAGCAGTGGAGGGGACACGAACTACAATGAGCAGTTCTTC,CASSGGDTNYNEQFF
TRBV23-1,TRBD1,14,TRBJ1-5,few,TGCGCCAGCAGTCCGGGACAGTTCAATCAGCCCCAGCATTTT,CASSPGQFNQPQHF
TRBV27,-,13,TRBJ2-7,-,TGTGCCAGCAGGTCGGGACGGCGCTACGAGCAGTACTTC,CASRSGRRYEQYF
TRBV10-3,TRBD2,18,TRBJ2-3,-,TGTGCCATCAGTGAGTCAGCTAGCGGGGGTCGAAGCACAGATACGCAGTATTTT,CAISESASGGRSTDTQYF
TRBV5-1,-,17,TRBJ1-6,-,TGCGCCAGCAGCTCTGGGACGCAGAGCTCCTATAATTCACCCCTCCACTTT,CASSSGTQSSYNSPLHF
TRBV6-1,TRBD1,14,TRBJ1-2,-,TGTGCCAGCAGTGATAACAGGGGCCGCTATGGCTACACCTTC,CASSDNRGRYGYTF
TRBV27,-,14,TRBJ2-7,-,TGTGCCAGCAGTCTGCTCTCTCGCTTCTACGAGCAGTACTTC,CASSLLSRFYEQYF
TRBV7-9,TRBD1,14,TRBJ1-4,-,TGTGCCAGCAGCTTCACAGGGGTTGGTGAAAAACTGTTTTTT,CASSFTGVGEKLFF
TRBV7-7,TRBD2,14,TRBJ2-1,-,TGTGCTAGCAGCTTTGGGCTTTGGGAGGGTAAGCAGTTCTTC,CASSFGLWEGKQFF
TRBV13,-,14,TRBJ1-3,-,TGTGCCAGCAGCGCCCAGGGTCGGTGGAACACCATATATTTT,CASSAQGRWNTIYF
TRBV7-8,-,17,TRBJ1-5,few,TGTGCCAGCAGCTTGGAGCGGTTGAGACCTAGCAATCAGCCCCAGCATTTT,CASSLERLRPSNQPQHF
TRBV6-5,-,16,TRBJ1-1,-,TGTGCCAGCAGTTACTCGACGCAACCCGCGGGGGCTGAAGCTTTCTTT,CASSYSTQPAGAEAFF
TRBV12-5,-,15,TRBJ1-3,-,TGTGCTAGTGGTTTAACCCCCCGGGTGCCCGCCACCATATATTTT,CASGLTPRVPATIYF
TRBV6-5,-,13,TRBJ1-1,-,TGTGCCAGCAGTTACTCGCCGAACTCTGAAGCTTTCTTT,CASSYSPNSEAFF
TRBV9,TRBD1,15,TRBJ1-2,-,TGTGCCAGCAGCTTCCGACAGGGGGGTAACTATGGCTACACCTTC,CASSFRQGGNYGYTF